Here is one TCR beta chain with its context. The sample carries other DNA sequences with the same CDR3. Authors' methods: Amplification of reference gene primers provided the estimated nucleated cell counts. This table comes from immunoSEQ multiplex PCR, and its TCRdb copy is limited to in-frame clones, with some not included. The V and J calls and clone size are taken from that table; D and trimming were inferred from the DNA. The top ten hold approximately 1.9% of the sample, which has tens of thousands of clones, 86% seen once. The record originates from a study of blood T cell repertoires in COVID-19. Study background: Acute and convalescent COVID-19 samples came from the United States, Italy and Spain. The cDNA or gDNA used as material had been derived from T cells, B-cell-depleted T cells, or PBMCs.

This CDR3 has 11 residues. Trimming left V 5 bases short and J 3 bases short, with 5 bases between. Germline CDR1 MNHEY, CDR2 SVGAGI. The genes are TRBV6-5 and TRBJ2-7; D not certain. The sequence was collected from a woman aged 60-75 years with acute or convalescent COVID-19. The sample consisted of peripheral blood. The CDR3 spells CASSQNYEQYF. CDR3 nucleotide sequence: TGTGCCAGCAGTCAGAACTACGAGCAGTACTTC.